This T cell receptor beta chain was identified in a study of identifying expanded T cells in peripheral blood. During the collection period, no donor immune events like infections were recorded. Assay used: immunoSEQ multiplex PCR; TCRdb lists only in-frame clones, some missing. The table includes 83,000 or so clones, about nine tenths detected once. Per the germline V gene, CDR1 is MRHNA and CDR2 is SNTAGT. The CDR3 is made up of 15 amino acids. J gave up 0 bases and V 6 bases, and 4 bases lay outside the gene matches. Specimen: blood. This TCR was sampled from a person between 18 and 75 years old in good health. The chain joins TRBV6-4 to TRBJ2-3; the match to TRBD2 covers 9 bases. In DNA form, the CDR3 reads TGTGCCAGCAGCGCCAGCGGGGGGAGCACAGATACGCAGTATTTT. Protein: CASSASGGSTDTQYF.